This TCR beta chain comes out of a study of blood T cell repertoires in COVID-19. Method: immunoSEQ multiplex PCR; TCRdb's copy keeps in-frame clones and lacks some. The profile shows about 160,000 clones, around four fifths of them singletons. With 5 bases clipped from V and 0 bases from J, the junction kept 7 bases outside the gene matches. Germline V gene lookup returns CDR1 LNHDA and CDR2 SQIVND (reference sequence). The CDR3 extends over 16 amino acids. V and J are TRBV19 and TRBJ2-3; the match to TRBD2 covers 8 bases. Sequences were obtained from peripheral blood. The clonotype was recovered from a woman over 75 with acute or convalescent COVID-19. The CDR3, as DNA: TGTGCCAGTAGTCCCCTCGGGGGGGGAAGCACAGATACGCAGTATTTT. It is translated as CASSPLGGGSTDTQYF.